The 17 T cell receptor beta chains given below trace back to one sample, sequenced in a study of cytotoxic CD8 clonotypes in ibrutinib-treated CLL. The repertoire was sequenced with immunoSEQ multiplex PCR; TCRdb's copy has only in-frame clones and lacks some. Of about 130,000 clones in the sample, 84% were seen once. This sample comprised PBMCs, obtained after 24 months of ibrutinib treatment. Receptor source: a human donor with chronic lymphocytic leukemia.

The chain joins TRBV20-1 to TRBJ2-5; the D is unclear. V lost 5 bases to trimming and J lost 0 bases, with 4 bases between them. The CDR3 extends over 11 amino acids. The germline V gene encodes CDR1 DFQATT and CDR2 SNEGSKA (reference sequence). CDR3 in amino acids: CSADHQETQYF. The CDR3 DNA reads as TGCAGTGCTGACCACCAAGAGACCCAGTACTTC.

This clone was recorded only once. The gene calls are TRBV4-3 and TRBJ2-3; 7 bases agree with TRBD2. CDR1 is LGHNA, CDR2 YSLEER, per germline. There are 15 residues in the CDR3. After removal of 2 bases from V and 1 base from J, the junction contained 3 bases not matched to a gene. The CDR3 sequence is CASSQFAGGTDTQYF. CDR3 nucleotide sequence: TGCGCCAGCAGCCAATTCGCGGGGGGCACAGATACGCAGTATTTT.

The J gene is TRBJ1-5, the V gene TRBV2; D gene unclear. V lost 10 bases to trimming and J lost 10 bases, with 11 bases between them. CDR3 length equals 10 residues. Germline loops: CDR1 SNHLY, CDR2 FYNNEI. The CDR3 DNA follows: TGTGCCACGCTGGCCCCCCCCCAGCATTTT. Residues: CATLAPPQHF.

The chain uses TRBV10-3 and TRBJ1-2, with a possible D match to TRBD1 (6 bases). This CDR3 contains 15 residues. Germline-derived CDR1 and CDR2 are ENHRY and SYGVKD. The germline V and J ends were trimmed by 0 bases and 4 bases, with 12 bases remaining between them. The CDR3 reads CAISESGGGIYGYTF. The CDR3 region has the DNA TGTGCCATCAGTGAGTCAGGAGGGGGTATCTATGGCTACACCTTC.

In its sample, this clone was seen once. V usage is TRBV10-3 and J usage is TRBJ2-2; 11 positions match TRBD2. Per the germline V gene, CDR1 is ENHRY and CDR2 is SYGVKD. This CDR3 contains 17 residues. Trimming cost V 8 bases and J 3 bases; bases outside gene matches: 11. DNA for the CDR3: TGTGCCATCTTAGGCGCTAGCGGGGGGCCCCACACCGGGGAGCTGTTTTTT. As protein: CAILGASGGPHTGELFF.

This clone was picked up a small number of times. The chain combines TRBV11-3 with TRBJ2-7, with 8 bases identical to TRBD1. The length of the CDR3 is 13 residues. Germline assignment: CDR1 SGHNT and CDR2 YENEEA. J gave up 7 bases and V 3 bases, and 5 bases lay outside the gene matches. The CDR3 loop is CASSLGQVNEQYF. CDR3 DNA sequence: TGTGCCAGCAGCTTGGGACAGGTCAATGAGCAGTACTTC.

The chain employs TRBV5-4 and TRBJ1-4, with 7 bases aligning to TRBD1. The V gene's germline CDR1 is SGHNT and CDR2 YYREEE (reference sequence). The CDR3 is 15 amino acids. Trimming cost V 4 bases and J 3 bases; bases outside gene matches: 6. The CDR3 spells CASSPHRGSNEKLFF. CDR3 nucleotide sequence: TGTGCCAGCAGCCCCCACAGGGGTTCTAATGAAAAACTGTTTTTT.

This chain uses TRBV6-5 with TRBJ2-7; 7 bases are a match to TRBD1. Germline lookup yields CDR1 MNHEY and CDR2 SVGAGI. There are 14 residues in the CDR3. V was pared by 7 bases and J by 3 bases, with 9 bases of the junction left unmatched. CDR3 bases: TGTGCCAGCACTAAGAGGGGGCTGGGCTACGAGCAGTACTTC. It specifies CASTKRGLGYEQYF.

This rearrangement joins TRBV9 to TRBJ2-1; 8 bases match TRBD1. Germline values: CDR1 SGDLS, CDR2 YYNGEE. This CDR3 has 16 amino acids. Trimming at V came to 0 bases and at J to 0 bases, leaving 2 bases not matched to a gene. The CDR3 DNA sequence: TGTGCCAGCAGCGTAGCACAGGGGGGCTCCTACAATGAGCAGTTCTTC. As protein: CASSVAQGGSYNEQFF.

The gene calls are TRBV5-1 and TRBJ1-2, with a possible D match to TRBD1 (5 bases). V was shortened by 4 bases and J by 3 bases, with 10 bases between the two germline ends. The CDR3 loop spans 13 amino acids. Germline V gene sequence: CDR1 SGHRS, CDR2 YFSETQ. The CDR3 loop reads CASSPGGDYGYTF. The CDR3 bases are TGCGCCAGCAGCCCCGGAGGGGACTATGGCTACACCTTC.

Points on this clone: One junction end disagrees with the germline gene, perhaps due to a read error. CDR3: CAGSLEAITSGRQETQYF. CDR3 DNA: TGTGCCGGCAGCCTTGAGGCAATAACTAGCGGGAGACAAGAGACCCAGTACTTC. This chain connects TRBV7-7 to TRBJ2-5; 11 positions agree with TRBD2. This CDR3 region has 18 residues. From germline, CDR1 is SSHAT and CDR2 FNYEAQ (reference sequence).

This rearrangement joins TRBV5-1 to TRBJ1-1, with 7 bases aligning to TRBD1. This CDR3 is built from 14 residues. CDR1 is SGHRS and CDR2 is YFSETQ in the germline V gene. The V segment lost 4 bases and the J segment 9 bases; nucleotides outside the gene matches: 12. DNA of the CDR3: TGCGCCAGCAGCCGCGGCGGGCAGGGGGAACAAGCTTTCTTT. This sequence encodes CASSRGGQGEQAFF.

V and J are TRBV2 and TRBJ1-6, with TRBD1 matching 8 bases. The germline CDR1 and CDR2 sequences are SNHLY and FYNNEI. V gave up 3 bases and J gave up 9 bases; unmatched junction bases: 7. The CDR3 has 15 residues. As DNA, the CDR3 is TGTGCCAGCAGTGAGACAGGGGCTTCAGGTTCACCCCTCCACTTT. Its translation is CASSETGASGSPLHF. The full variable domain, in which reference TRBV2 and TRBJ1-6 provide the parts outside the CDR3, is EPEVTQTPSHQVTQMGQEVILRCVPISNHLYFYWYRQILGQKVEFLVSFYNNEISEKSEIFDDQFSVERPDGSNFTLKIRSTKLEDSAMYFCASSETGASGSPLHFGNGTRLTVT.

This chain links TRBV5-1 with TRBJ2-3; 14 bases fit TRBD2. The CDR3 has 18 amino acids. J lost 0 bases, V lost 5 bases, and 8 bases had no gene match. In germline, CDR1 is SGHRS, CDR2 YFSETQ. CDR3 sequence reads: CASRAGLAGGSSTDTQYF. The CDR3 nucleotides are TGCGCCAGCAGGGCAGGACTAGCGGGGGGCTCTAGCACAGATACGCAGTATTTT.

The V and J genes are TRBV14 and TRBJ2-1, with 10 bases matching TRBD2. The CDR3 totals 16 residues. Germline values: CDR1 SGHDN, CDR2 FVKESK. Trimming took 2 bases from V and 4 from J; bases not matched to a gene: 5. CDR3 in amino acids: CASSQLLAGAYNEQFF. The CDR3 region has the DNA TGTGCCAGCAGCCAACTCCTAGCGGGGGCGTACAATGAGCAGTTCTTC. The full variable domain, its missing parts supplied by reference TRBV14 and TRBJ2-1, is EAGVTQFPSHSVIEKGQTVTLRCDPISGHDNLYWYRRVMGKEIKFLLHFVKESKQDESGMPNNRFLAERTGGTYSTLKVQPAELEDSGVYFCASSQLLAGAYNEQFFGPGTRLTVL.

The chain recombines TRBV4-3 with TRBJ1-4; the match to TRBD1 covers 8 bases. This CDR3 contains 18 residues. Per the germline V gene, CDR1 is LGHNA and CDR2 is YSLEER. Unmatched junction bases numbered 18, after V lost 4 bases and J lost 8 bases. CDR3: CASSPNGRAGQGREKLFF. In DNA form, the CDR3 reads TGCGCCAGCAGCCCCAATGGACGGGCAGGACAGGGTAGAGAAAAACTGTTTTTT.

The V gene is TRBV2, the J gene TRBJ2-5; D may be TRBD1 (5 bases). Germline CDR1 reads SNHLY; CDR2 reads FYNNEI. V lost 4 bases and J 5 bases, leaving 11 bases between the germline ends. The CDR3 is 13 amino acids. CDR3 loop: CASSGGLHETQYF. The DNA for the CDR3 is TGTGCCAGCAGTGGGGGCCTACACGAGACCCAGTACTTC.